This is a list of T cell receptor beta chains from one sample in a study of siplizumab effects on memory and regulatory T cells. Here immunoSEQ multiplex PCR was the method, and the copy in TCRdb shows in-frame clones only, minus some. Of over 65,000 clones in the sample, 93% are singletons; the top ten hold over 4%. The source material was CD8+ T cells sorted from blood. These receptors all stem from a human donor in good health. Each CDR3 is given with its conserved first and last residue. Each record gives: J gene, D gene, V gene, clone size, CDR3 DNA, CDR3 protein. D genes are given only for firm matches. The size of a clone is reported for some rows only, either as once, few or many, or as a class for expanded clones.

>TRBJ2-1|NA|TRBV4-1|once
TGCGCCAGCAGCCAAGAAGGCGGGAATGAGCAGTTCTTC
CASSQEGGNEQFF
>TRBJ2-7|TRBD1|TRBV7-9|NA
TGTGCCAGCAGCTTATGGGACAGAGATACCTACGAGCAGTACTTC
CASSLWDRDTYEQYF
>TRBJ2-1|NA|TRBV4-1|NA
TGCGCCAGCAGCCAAGAAAGCGGCAGGGACAATGAGCAGTTCTTC
CASSQESGRDNEQFF
>TRBJ2-1|NA|TRBV19|NA
TGTGCCAGTAGTATAATGGACTACAATGAGCAGTTCTTC
CASSIMDYNEQFF
>TRBJ2-3|NA|TRBV7-9|NA
TGTGCCAGCAGCTTAGCGGAAGGGGGGCTGGGCACAGATACGCAGTATTTT
CASSLAEGGLGTDTQYF
>TRBJ1-1|TRBD1|TRBV6-5|NA
TGTGCCAGCAGTACGCAGACAGGGATGAACACTGAAGCTTTCTTT
CASSTQTGMNTEAFF
>TRBJ2-7|NA|TRBV13|NA
TGTGCCAGCAGCCCGGGGACGGGTGAAGGCTACGAGCAGTACTTC
CASSPGTGEGYEQYF
>TRBJ1-6|NA|TRBV5-6|NA
TGTGCCAGCAGCCCCTATTATAATTCACCCCTCCACTTT
CASSPYYNSPLHF
>TRBJ2-7|TRBD1|TRBV15|once
TGTGCCACCAGCAGAGATGTAGGACAGGGAACCTACGAGCAGTACTTC
CATSRDVGQGTYEQYF
>TRBJ1-4|NA|TRBV11-2|once
TGTGCCAGCAGCTTAGGGTATAGGGGGGGCGCTGAAAAACTGTTTTTT
CASSLGYRGGAEKLFF
>TRBJ1-1|NA|TRBV9|NA
TGTGCCAGCAGCGCAAACAGGGCCAGTGCGGGGACTGAAGCTTTCTTT
CASSANRASAGTEAFF
>TRBJ2-7|TRBD1|TRBV7-2|NA
TGTGCCAGCAGCGAGACAGGGTTCGACGAGCAGTACTTC
CASSETGFDEQYF
>TRBJ1-2|TRBD1|TRBV19|NA
TGTGCCAGTACTCCAATCCTGGTGGGACAGGGGACCCTTAACTATGGCTACACCTTC
CASTPILVGQGTLNYGYTF
>TRBJ2-3|NA|TRBV9|NA
TGTGCCAGCAGCGTAGAAGAGGGGGTTCGCACAGATACGCAGTATTTT
CASSVEEGVRTDTQYF
>TRBJ1-1|NA|TRBV9|NA
TGTGCCAGCAGCGCAGCGGGGGTCAGCGAAGCTTTCTTT
CASSAAGVSEAFF
>TRBJ2-1|TRBD1|TRBV7-2|NA
TGTGCCAGCAGCTTCTGGGACAGGCCGTACAATGAGCAGTTCTTC
CASSFWDRPYNEQFF
>TRBJ2-3|TRBD2|TRBV13|NA
TGTGCCAGCAGCTTAGTGGCTAGCGGGGGGGCGGCAGATACGCAGTATTTT
CASSLVASGGAADTQYF
>TRBJ2-7|NA|TRBV6-1|NA
TGTGCCAGCAGTTTAGGGGCAGGGATTCCCTACGAGCAGTACTTC
CASSLGAGIPYEQYF
>TRBJ2-6|TRBD1|TRBV5-6|NA
TGTGCCAGCAGCTTGGGACAGGGGAGCGATGGGGCCAACGTCCTGACTTTC
CASSLGQGSDGANVLTF
>TRBJ2-3|TRBD2|TRBV5-6|once
TGTGCCAGCAGCTTGGGCTTAGCGGGGGGTAGCACAGATACGCAGTATTTT
CASSLGLAGGSTDTQYF
>TRBJ2-7|TRBD2|TRBV4-1|NA
TGCGCCAGCAGCCCCGGGGGGTACGAGCAGTACTTC
CASSPGGYEQYF
>TRBJ2-1|TRBD2|TRBV7-9|NA
TGTGCCAGCAGCTTATTGACGGGGGGGCCCGTTGAGCAGTTCTTC
CASSLLTGGPVEQFF
>TRBJ2-2|TRBD1|TRBV28|medium-sized
TGTGCCAGCAGTTCGGGACAGGCGGACACCGGGGAGCTGTTTTTT
CASSSGQADTGELFF
>TRBJ2-3|NA|TRBV9|NA
TGTGCCAGCAGCGTAGGACACAGCCCTAGCACAGATACGCAGTATTTT
CASSVGHSPSTDTQYF
>TRBJ2-1|NA|TRBV2|NA
TGTGCCAGCAGTGGCAGTGACAATGAGCAGTTCTTC
CASSGSDNEQFF
>TRBJ2-7|NA|TRBV6-5|NA
TGTGCCAGCAGTTACGCCGAGACAGGTGACGAGCAGTACTTC
CASSYAETGDEQYF
>TRBJ1-6|NA|TRBV11-2|NA
TGTGCCAGCAGCTTAGGGCAGGGTAATTCACCCCTCCACTTT
CASSLGQGNSPLHF
>TRBJ2-3|TRBD2|TRBV4-2|NA
TGTGCCAGCAGGCCGCTAGCGGGGGGGGCCCCAGATACGCAGTATTTT
CASRPLAGGAPDTQYF
>TRBJ1-5|NA|TRBV29-1|NA
TGCAGCGTTGAAGGGGATAGCAATCAGCCCCAGCATTTT
CSVEGDSNQPQHF
>TRBJ1-1|NA|TRBV29-1|NA
TGCAGCGTGGGGACCGCGAACACTGAAGCTTTCTTT
CSVGTANTEAFF
>TRBJ2-7|NA|TRBV27|NA
TGTGCCAGCAGTTTGAGGGGGTCTTTGTACGAGCAGTACTTC
CASSLRGSLYEQYF
>TRBJ2-2|NA|TRBV25-1|few
TGTGCCAGCAGTAACAGGGACACCGGGGAGCTGTTTTTT
CASSNRDTGELFF
>TRBJ1-2|NA|TRBV6-1|NA
TGTGCCAGCAGTGAAGGGGGGGAATCTAACTATGGCTACACCTTC
CASSEGGESNYGYTF
>TRBJ2-3|TRBD2|TRBV6-5|few
TGTGCCAGCAGGGGAGCGGGGGTGTCAGATACGCAGTATTTT
CASRGAGVSDTQYF
>TRBJ2-1|TRBD1|TRBV6-5|NA
TGTGCCAGCACCCCCGGGACAGCAAACAATGAGCAGTTCTTC
CASTPGTANNEQFF
>TRBJ1-1|NA|TRBV27|NA
TGTGCCAGCAGTTGGGGGTCTGTCTCCACTGAAGCTTTCTTT
CASSWGSVSTEAFF
>TRBJ2-5|TRBD1|TRBV7-9|NA
TGTGCCAGCAGCCCTCAGGGGACAGATCAAGAGATCCAGTACTTC
CASSPQGTDQEIQYF
>TRBJ2-3|NA|TRBV4-1|NA
TGCGCCAGCAGCCTGCCACTTGGGGATACGCAGTATTTT
CASSLPLGDTQYF
>TRBJ1-5|NA|TRBV2|NA
TGTGCCAGCAGTCAGGGTGTAGGGCAGCCCCAGCATTTT
CASSQGVGQPQHF
>TRBJ1-5|NA|TRBV6-5|once
TGTGCCAGCAAGGAGGCGAGCGACTTACAGCCCCAGCATTTT
CASKEASDLQPQHF
>TRBJ1-5|NA|TRBV13|few
TGTGCCAGCAGCTTAGGGGATAGCAATCAGCCCCAGCATTTT
CASSLGDSNQPQHF
>TRBJ2-3|TRBD2|TRBV18|NA
TGTGCCAGCTCATACGCCGGGACTAGCGGCACAGATACGCAGTATTTT
CASSYAGTSGTDTQYF
>TRBJ2-3|NA|TRBV7-3|NA
TGTGCCAGCAGCTTATACACTAGCACAGATACGCAGTATTTT
CASSLYTSTDTQYF
>TRBJ2-7|TRBD1|TRBV27|NA
TGTGCCAGCAGCCTCGGGACAGGTGTTTACGAGCAGTACTTC
CASSLGTGVYEQYF
>TRBJ2-6|NA|TRBV28|NA
TGTGCCAGCAGTTTAGACGACTCTGGGGCCAACGTCCTGACTTTC
CASSLDDSGANVLTF
>TRBJ2-2|NA|TRBV10-3|NA
TGTGCCATCAGTGACCCACGTCCGTCTGCTGCGAACACCGGGGAGCTGTTTTTT
CAISDPRPSAANTGELFF
>TRBJ2-1|NA|TRBV7-2|NA
TGTGCCAGCAGCTCGGGGGTGGGACTTAGCTACAATGAGCAGTTCTTC
CASSSGVGLSYNEQFF
>TRBJ2-7|NA|TRBV2|NA
TGTGCCAGCAGGGGAAAAGGACACGCGACCTACGAGCAGTACTTC
CASRGKGHATYEQYF
>TRBJ1-6|TRBD1|TRBV11-2|NA
TGTGCCAGCAGCTTAGGGACAGGCCCTGGTTCACCCCTCCACTTT
CASSLGTGPGSPLHF
>TRBJ2-1|NA|TRBV7-7|once
TGTGCCAGCAGCCCACCAAGTACCAATGAGCAGTTCTTC
CASSPPSTNEQFF
>TRBJ1-1|NA|TRBV6-5|NA
TGTGCCAGCAGTTACTCGACAATGAGGGCGGACACTGAAGCTTTCTTT
CASSYSTMRADTEAFF
>TRBJ2-5|NA|TRBV5-4|NA
TGTGCCAGCAGCTTGGCCCCCACAGACCAAGAGACCCAGTACTTC
CASSLAPTDQETQYF
>TRBJ2-7|TRBD2|TRBV5-1|NA
TGCGCCAGCAGCTTTTGGGGCGCAACTAGCGGGGTATCCTACGAGCAGTACTTC
CASSFWGATSGVSYEQYF
>TRBJ2-1|TRBD1|TRBV11-2|NA
TGTGCCAGCAGCCTCGGGACAGGGGAATACAATGAGCAGTTCTTC
CASSLGTGEYNEQFF
>TRBJ2-3|NA|TRBV5-1|NA
TGCGCCAGCAGCTTGGATGGTACGCAGTATTTT
CASSLDGTQYF